The next 19 T cell receptor beta chains were all read from a single sample in a study of blood T cell repertoires in COVID-19. The protocol was immunoSEQ multiplex PCR, while the TCRdb copy is restricted to in-frame clones and leaves out a portion. This table has just under 150,000 clones, 75% to 90% appearing once. The sample comprised peripheral blood. The receptors stem from a man aged 50 to 60 who had recovered from COVID-19.

CDR3 region: CASSLPGLAGTHTQYF. CDR3 bases: TGTGCCAGCAGCTTGCCCGGGCTAGCGGGGACCCATACGCAGTATTTT. The chain couples TRBV7-9 to TRBJ2-3; the match to TRBD2 covers 9 bases. Losses at the gene ends were 3 bases for V and 7 bases for J; bases not matched to a gene: 11. Germline V CDR1 and CDR2: SEHNR, FQNEAQ (reference sequence). The CDR3 consists of 16 residues.

V is TRBV4-3 and J is TRBJ1-2, with D possibly being TRBD1 (6 bases). The germline gives CDR1 LGHNA, CDR2 YSLEER. Trimming removed 1 base at V and 5 bases at J, with 20 bases between. The CDR3 contains 17 residues. CDR3 bases: TGCGCCAGCAGCCAAGTAAGGGTAAAGTGGGGGCCTTATGGCTACACCTTC. Its protein product is CASSQVRVKWGPYGYTF.

The chain employs TRBV7-9 and TRBJ1-2; D is ambiguous. The CDR3 length is 18 residues. Trimming removed 1 base from V and 0 bases from J, with 18 bases in between. Germline-derived CDR1 and CDR2 are SEHNR and FQNEAQ (reference sequence). For the CDR3, the DNA is TGTGCCAGCAGCTTAGTTTTGACTACCCAGGCAGCTAACTATGGCTACACCTTC. This gives the protein CASSLVLTTQAANYGYTF.

This clone came up once. This sequence joins TRBV5-6 and TRBJ1-4, with TRBD1 matching 9 bases. In germline, CDR1 is SGHDT, CDR2 YYEEEE. This CDR3 spans 15 amino acids. J lost 4 bases, V lost 3 bases, and 4 bases had no gene match. CDR3 in DNA: TGTGCCAGCAGCTACACAGGGGGCTATAATGAAAAACTGTTTTTT. This codes for CASSYTGGYNEKLFF.

This clone was seen more than once but under ten times. The chain recombines TRBV27 with TRBJ2-7; D may be TRBD2 (6 bases). Germline CDR1 reads MNHEY; CDR2 reads SMNVEV (reference sequence). Trimming pared 2 bases from V and 7 bases from J, leaving 9 bases between. This CDR3 contains 12 residues. The CDR3 DNA sequence: TGTGCCAGCAGTTTAGGCGGGGCAGAGCAGTACTTC. This translates into CASSLGGAEQYF.

The V and J genes are TRBV18 and TRBJ1-1; TRBD1 agrees at 11 bases. The CDR3 is 15 residues long. Losses at the gene ends were 5 bases for V and 4 bases for J; bases not matched to a gene: 6. Germline assignment: CDR1 KGHSH and CDR2 LQKENI. The DNA of the CDR3 is TGTGCCAGCTCAGGGGACAGGGGGGCCGGCACTGAAGCTTTCTTT. Translation: CASSGDRGAGTEAFF. The full variable domain, its missing parts supplied by reference TRBV18 and TRBJ1-1, is NAGVMQNPRHLVRRRGQEARLRCSPMKGHSHVYWYRQLPEEGLKFMVYLQKENIIDESGMPKERFSAEFPKEGPSILRIQQVVRGDSAAYFCASSGDRGAGTEAFFGQGTRLTVV.

This clone came up once. The chain links TRBV6-5 to TRBJ1-1, with 8 bases aligning to TRBD1. The V gene end was trimmed by 8 bases and the J gene end by 4 bases; junction bases not matched to a gene: 6. Looked up from germline, CDR1 is MNHEY and CDR2 is SVGAGI. This CDR3 is 13 amino acids long. The CDR3 DNA reads TGTGCCAGCCACACAGGGGGAGGCACTGAAGCTTTCTTT. Protein: CASHTGGGTEAFF.

The chain carries TRBV4-1 and TRBJ1-1; TRBD1 aligns across 9 bases. This CDR3 comprises 16 residues. Trimming at V came to 3 bases and at J to 6 bases, leaving 11 bases not matched to a gene. In germline, CDR1 is MGHRA, CDR2 YSYEKL. CDR3 nucleotide sequence: TGCGCCAGCAGCCAGGGACAGGGTAGAAAGTTGGCTGAAGCTTTCTTT. Translation: CASSQGQGRKLAEAFF.

The rearrangement uses TRBV27 and TRBJ1-2; no definite D call. Germline lookup yields CDR1 MNHEY and CDR2 SMNVEV (reference sequence). CDR3 size: 14 residues. Trimming stripped 4 bases from V and 5 bases from J, with 14 bases between. The CDR3 sequence is CASSSRHVGYGYTF. Written as DNA, the CDR3 is TGTGCCAGCAGTTCTCGACATGTAGGATATGGCTACACCTTC.

The chain combines TRBV11-3 with TRBJ2-1; 8 nucleotides align to TRBD2. The CDR3 has 16 amino acids. V lost 6 bases and J lost 6; bases outside the gene matches: 13. The germline V gene encodes CDR1 SGHNT and CDR2 YENEEA. The CDR3: CASSRQGLVTSNEQFF. The CDR3 DNA sequence: TGTGCCAGCAGTCGTCAGGGACTAGTAACTTCCAATGAGCAGTTCTTC. Based on the CDR3 plus reference TRBV11-3 and TRBJ2-1, the full variable domain is EAGVVQSPRYKIIEKKQPVAFWCNPISGHNTLYWYLQNLGQGPELLIRYENEEAVDDSQLPKDRFSAERLKGVDSTLKIQPAELGDSAVYLCASSRQGLVTSNEQFFGPGTRLTVL.

This sequence joins TRBV3-1 (or the pseudogene TRBV3-2) and TRBJ2-3; 7 bases map to TRBD1. V dropped 5 bases and J dropped 6; count of bases not matched to a gene: 8. This CDR3 region has 14 residues. The germline V gene has CDR1 LGHDT and CDR2 YNNKEL (reference sequence). CDR3 residues: CASSGATGPDTQYF. DNA of the CDR3: TGTGCCAGCAGCGGCGCGACAGGGCCGGATACGCAGTATTTT.

V and J are TRBV25-1 and TRBJ1-1; 7 positions match TRBD1. The CDR3 is 14 amino acids. Germline V lookup: CDR1 MGHDK, CDR2 SYGVNS. J was trimmed by 0 bases and V by 5 bases; bases with no gene match: 3. CDR3 protein: CASSPTGMNTEAFF. The CDR3 nucleotides are TGTGCCAGCAGTCCGACAGGGATGAACACTGAAGCTTTCTTT.

This chain uses TRBV9 with TRBJ2-5; 7 nucleotides match TRBD1. The CDR3 totals 15 residues. The germline V gene has CDR1 SGDLS and CDR2 YYNGEE. V trimming: 1 base; J trimming: 5 bases; junction bases outside the gene matches: 8. CDR3 in DNA: TGTGCCAGCAGCGTATCACCAGGGGGTGTGGAGACCCAGTACTTC. Translation: CASSVSPGGVETQYF.

V gene TRBV19 combines with J gene TRBJ1-5, with TRBD1 identical over 10 bases. After removal of 4 bases from V and 7 bases from J, the junction contained 10 bases not matched to a gene. CDR1 is LNHDA and CDR2 is SQIVND in the germline V gene (reference sequence). The CDR3 is 16 residues long. The CDR3 sequence is CASSTPWDRGEQPQHF. CDR3 bases: TGTGCCAGTAGTACTCCATGGGACAGGGGAGAACAGCCCCAGCATTTT.

The chain combines TRBV5-1 with TRBJ2-1, with 7 bases that match TRBD1. The ends lost 4 bases at V and 4 bases at J; junction bases unmatched: 5. CDR1 is SGHRS, CDR2 YFSETQ, per germline. This CDR3 region has 14 residues. CDR3 DNA sequence: TGCGCCAGCAGCCCCGGGACAGTGTACAATGAGCAGTTCTTC. This encodes CASSPGTVYNEQFF.

The chain has TRBV6-2 or TRBV6-3 and TRBJ2-1; 9 nucleotides agree with TRBD2. V lost 6 bases to trimming and J lost 1 base; unmatched junction nucleotides: 7. The CDR3 has 16 amino acids. CDR1 MNHEY and CDR2 SVGEGT come from the germline V gene. CDR3 residues: CASSSSLAGSYNEQFF. The CDR3 DNA follows: TGTGCCAGCAGCTCCAGCCTAGCGGGGTCCTACAATGAGCAGTTCTTC.

This clone has more than one count but fewer than ten. The chain recombines TRBV27 with TRBJ1-6; D possibly corresponds to TRBD1 (6 bases). The germline gives CDR1 MNHEY, CDR2 SMNVEV (reference sequence). V was pared by 4 bases and J by 10 bases, with 14 bases between. The CDR3 consists of 14 residues. CDR3 in DNA: TGTGCCAGCAGTTACGGGGGGGCTGGCTCACCCCTCCACTTT. It codes for CASSYGGAGSPLHF.

The chain is built from TRBV5-1 and TRBJ1-1; TRBD1 aligns across 11 bases. Germline CDR1 SGHRS, CDR2 YFSETQ. The trim removed 2 bases at V and 4 bases at J, leaving 4 bases unmatched. This CDR3 has 15 amino acids. CDR3 sequence (DNA): TGCGCCAGCAGCTTTCTTGGGACAGGGGGCACTGAAGCTTTCTTT. Protein product: CASSFLGTGGTEAFF. The full variable domain, its missing parts supplied by reference TRBV5-1 and TRBJ1-1, is KAGVTQTPRYLIKTRGQQVTLSCSPISGHRSVSWYQQTPGQGLQFLFEYFSETQRNKGNFPGRFSGRQFSNSRSEMNVSTLELGDSALYLCASSFLGTGGTEAFFGQGTRLTVV.

The chain carries TRBV4-3 and TRBJ2-3; TRBD2 aligns across 9 bases. J was trimmed by 4 bases and V by 0 bases; bases with no gene match: 8. There are 17 residues in the CDR3. Germline CDR1 and CDR2: LGHNA and YSLEER. CDR3 DNA: TGCGCCAGCAGCCAAGATTTCAGCGGGGGGCTAGCAGATACGCAGTATTTT. Its translation: CASSQDFSGGLADTQYF.